These T cell receptor beta chains were read from a single sample in a study of cytomegalovirus exposure and HLA in healthy donors. Assay used: immunoSEQ multiplex PCR; TCRdb lists only in-frame clones, some missing. The sample holds around 120,000 clones; 50% to 70% are singletons and the top ten take 8% to 9.5%. What was sequenced was PBMCs. The receptors stem from a woman between 40 and 55 years old in good health and CMV-seropositive. Both conserved end residues are part of each CDR3. The order of the fields is J gene, V gene, clone size, CDR3 protein. Only some rows state a clone size, as once, few, many or a class for expanded clones.

>TRBJ2-3|TRBV12-2|-
CASRFLHSGSPVREGTQYF
>TRBJ2-2|TRBV4-2|-
CASSPPGQDNTGELFF
>TRBJ1-3|TRBV28|-
CASSSNPETSGNTIYF
>TRBJ1-3|TRBV28|-
CASSLTSDSTAGNTIYF
>TRBJ1-1|TRBV5-4|-
CASSRYRGRGVVIPEAFF
>TRBJ2-5|TRBV7-2|-
CASSFGGAPETQYF
>TRBJ2-7|TRBV29-1|once
CSVDGRDAYEQYF
>TRBJ2-2|TRBV5-1|-
CASSWTGRTNTGELFF
>TRBJ2-1|TRBV7-9|-
CASSLRAGLAVSSYNEQFF
>TRBJ2-7|TRBV6-5|few
CASSYDRGSYEQYF
>TRBJ2-7|TRBV7-8|-
CASSFGGGFSYEQYF
>TRBJ1-2|TRBV27|-
CASSLDGQVYGYTF
>TRBJ2-7|TRBV6-1|-
CASSLDSNYEQYF
>TRBJ1-2|TRBV19|-
CASRSDRDAPVDYGYTF
>TRBJ2-7|TRBV4-1|-
CASSQVGSAGEQYF
>TRBJ2-6|TRBV29-1|-
CSVEEGQGVLSGANVLTF
>TRBJ2-2|TRBV27|-
CASAANQRAGELFF
>TRBJ2-7|TRBV10-3|once
CAISGSHSPGDRAYEQYF
>-|TRBV7-8|-
CASSRGTASSYEQYF
>TRBJ2-3|TRBV7-6|-
CASSSTSTDTQYF
>TRBJ1-4|TRBV10-3|-
CAISCQGCEKLFF
>TRBJ1-2|TRBV9|few
CASSAVVHRGYTF
>TRBJ1-2|TRBV28|-
CASSIPQGQGTNYGYTF
>TRBJ2-1|TRBV5-6|-
CASSRTSGRGPFF
>TRBJ2-3|TRBV25-1|-
CASSDGTSGRLRTDTQYF
>TRBJ1-1|TRBV4-3|few
CASSRRTGGAKYTEAFF
>TRBJ1-1|TRBV30|-
CAWSPKWTVGAEAFF
>TRBJ2-6|TRBV5-4|-
CASSSPQTGANVLTF
>TRBJ2-7|TRBV2|-
CASSSDRGTYEQYF
>TRBJ2-3|TRBV27|few
CASSSPAGPSPDTQYF
>TRBJ1-2|TRBV7-3|few
CASSPRGGDYGYTF
>TRBJ2-7|TRBV5-8|-
CASSGTSARDYF
>TRBJ2-3|TRBV19|few
CASSMAVTGGSDTQYF
>TRBJ1-1|TRBV7-3|-
CASSLIGFPRDRYQAFF
>TRBJ2-1|TRBV4-1|-
CASSRTQAGGAVEQFF
>TRBJ2-7|TRBV12-5|-
CASAPRGTSYEQYF
>TRBJ1-6|TRBV6-5|-
CASSYSGTGGSPLHF
>TRBJ2-5|TRBV5-4|-
CASSLTSGREETQYF
>TRBJ2-1|TRBV5-1|once
CASSSSPGYEQFF
>TRBJ1-1|TRBV4-1|few
CASSQVGKGRNTEAFF
>TRBJ2-3|TRBV7-3|few
CASSLGQSTDTQYF
>TRBJ2-6|TRBV28|once
CASSIDRSGANVLTF
>TRBJ2-6|TRBV28|-
CASSEPRGGTGANVLTF
>TRBJ1-5|TRBV5-4|few
CASSQDAGLQQPQHF
>TRBJ2-7|TRBV2|-
CASSGVRVTYEQYF
>TRBJ1-5|TRBV6-5|-
CASSLRTGNQPQHF
>TRBJ2-1|TRBV7-2|-
CASSLAGQVSYNEQFF
>TRBJ2-6|TRBV12-5|-
CASGFITGVGAGANVLTF
>TRBJ1-3|TRBV6-5|-
CASSYSPTSGNTIYF